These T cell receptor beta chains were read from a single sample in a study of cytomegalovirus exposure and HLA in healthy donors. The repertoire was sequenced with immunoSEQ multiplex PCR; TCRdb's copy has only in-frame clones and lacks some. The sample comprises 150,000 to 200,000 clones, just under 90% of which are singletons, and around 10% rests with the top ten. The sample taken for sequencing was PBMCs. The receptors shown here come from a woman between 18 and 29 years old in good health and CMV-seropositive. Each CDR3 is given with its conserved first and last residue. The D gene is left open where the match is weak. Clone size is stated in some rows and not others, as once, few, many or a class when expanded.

CDR3nt: TGTGCCAGCAGTTACGGCAACTACGAGCAGTACTTC
CDR3aa: CASSYGNYEQYF
v_gene: TRBV6-6
j_gene: TRBJ2-7
abundance: NA
d_gene: NA

CDR3nt: TGTGCCAGCAGCCCGGGACAGGCTAGCAATCAGCCCCAGCATTTT
CDR3aa: CASSPGQASNQPQHF
v_gene: TRBV6-5
j_gene: TRBJ1-5
abundance: NA
d_gene: TRBD1

CDR3nt: TGTGCCAGCAGCTTAGGAGACACTGGAGGAGATACGCAGTATTTT
CDR3aa: CASSLGDTGGDTQYF
v_gene: TRBV13
j_gene: TRBJ2-3
abundance: NA
d_gene: NA

CDR3nt: TGTGCCAGCAGCTACAGGGGGCTGGCTAATGAAAAACTGTTTTTT
CDR3aa: CASSYRGLANEKLFF
v_gene: TRBV9
j_gene: TRBJ1-4
abundance: NA
d_gene: TRBD1

CDR3nt: TGCGCCAGCAGAGGACAGGAGAACACTGAAGCTTTCTTT
CDR3aa: CASRGQENTEAFF
v_gene: TRBV10-2
j_gene: TRBJ1-1
abundance: NA
d_gene: TRBD1

CDR3nt: TGTGCCAGCAGTTTGGTTGGGAGACTAGATGAAAAACTGTTTTTT
CDR3aa: CASSLVGRLDEKLFF
v_gene: TRBV28
j_gene: TRBJ1-4
abundance: NA
d_gene: NA

CDR3nt: TGTGCCTGGAGTGCCCCGACTAGCGGGAGATACAATGAGCAGTTCTTC
CDR3aa: CAWSAPTSGRYNEQFF
v_gene: TRBV30
j_gene: TRBJ2-1
abundance: NA
d_gene: TRBD2

CDR3nt: TGCGCCAGCAGCTTTTTGGGACAGGGTGATGAAGCTTTCTTT
CDR3aa: CASSFLGQGDEAFF
v_gene: TRBV5-1
j_gene: TRBJ1-1
abundance: NA
d_gene: TRBD1

CDR3nt: TGTGCCAGCAGCTTGGACCCTAGCTCCTACGAGCAGTACTTC
CDR3aa: CASSLDPSSYEQYF
v_gene: TRBV5-4
j_gene: TRBJ2-7
abundance: NA
d_gene: NA

CDR3nt: TGTGCCAGCACCCCATCCGGGACAGGCACCTACGAGCAGTACTTC
CDR3aa: CASTPSGTGTYEQYF
v_gene: TRBV25-1
j_gene: TRBJ2-7
abundance: NA
d_gene: TRBD1

CDR3nt: TGCGCCAGCAGCCAAGTGTTCAGGGGAAACATTCAGTACTTC
CDR3aa: CASSQVFRGNIQYF
v_gene: TRBV4-1
j_gene: TRBJ2-4
abundance: NA
d_gene: NA

CDR3nt: TGTGCCATCAGGGCCCCCGGGACTCCTTCCTACGAGCAGTACTTC
CDR3aa: CAIRAPGTPSYEQYF
v_gene: TRBV10-3
j_gene: TRBJ2-7
abundance: NA
d_gene: NA

CDR3nt: TGTGCCAGCAGCGCGAGGAGCGGGATGAACACCGGGGAGCTGTTTTTT
CDR3aa: CASSARSGMNTGELFF
v_gene: TRBV9
j_gene: TRBJ2-2
abundance: NA
d_gene: TRBD2

CDR3nt: TGTGCCAGTAGTATCCCCGGCCTCGGGGGCTACACCTTC
CDR3aa: CASSIPGLGGYTF
v_gene: TRBV19
j_gene: TRBJ1-2
abundance: few
d_gene: NA

CDR3nt: TGTGCCAGCAGCGTGGGGACAGGGGTGGATGAGCAGTTCTTC
CDR3aa: CASSVGTGVDEQFF
v_gene: TRBV6-6
j_gene: TRBJ2-1
abundance: NA
d_gene: TRBD1

CDR3nt: TGTGCCAGCAGCTTATCGAAGGAGGGGAGAGATACGCAGTATTTT
CDR3aa: CASSLSKEGRDTQYF
v_gene: TRBV11-2
j_gene: TRBJ2-3
abundance: NA
d_gene: NA

CDR3nt: TGTGCCAGTTCATCAGGCACTAGCGGTTACGAGCAGTACTTC
CDR3aa: CASSSGTSGYEQYF
v_gene: TRBV19
j_gene: TRBJ2-7
abundance: NA
d_gene: TRBD2

CDR3nt: TGTGCCAGAGCGGGAGGGGGGGAAGATACGCAGTATTTT
CDR3aa: CARAGGGEDTQYF
v_gene: TRBV19
j_gene: TRBJ2-3
abundance: NA
d_gene: TRBD2

CDR3nt: TGTGCCAGTTTCCCACCGGGACAGTTATATGGCTACACCTTC
CDR3aa: CASFPPGQLYGYTF
v_gene: TRBV6-1
j_gene: TRBJ1-2
abundance: NA
d_gene: TRBD1

CDR3nt: TGTGCCAGCGACCAGACAGGGGACTACACCTTC
CDR3aa: CASDQTGDYTF
v_gene: TRBV28
j_gene: TRBJ1-2
abundance: NA
d_gene: TRBD1

CDR3nt: TGCGCCAGCAGCTTGGGAACAGGGGGCACTGAAGCTTTCTTT
CDR3aa: CASSLGTGGTEAFF
v_gene: TRBV5-1
j_gene: TRBJ1-1
abundance: NA
d_gene: TRBD1

CDR3nt: TGCAGCGCGCGGGGGGGGAGAATCAACGAGCAGTACTTC
CDR3aa: CSARGGRINEQYF
v_gene: TRBV29-1
j_gene: TRBJ2-7
abundance: NA
d_gene: TRBD2

CDR3nt: TGTGCCAGCTCAGGGACAGGGGTCACTGAAGCTTTCTTT
CDR3aa: CASSGTGVTEAFF
v_gene: TRBV18
j_gene: TRBJ1-1
abundance: NA
d_gene: TRBD1

CDR3nt: TGTGCCAGCAGTAGACAGGGGTTGGAAAAACTGTTTTTT
CDR3aa: CASSRQGLEKLFF
v_gene: TRBV6-1
j_gene: TRBJ1-4
abundance: once
d_gene: TRBD1

CDR3nt: TGTGCCAGCAGTAGAGCCGGGACAGGGGGTCCCGAGCAGTACTTC
CDR3aa: CASSRAGTGGPEQYF
v_gene: TRBV25-1
j_gene: TRBJ2-7
abundance: NA
d_gene: TRBD1

CDR3nt: TGTGCCAGCATCCGGACAGGGGGGGGAACTGAAGCTTTCTTT
CDR3aa: CASIRTGGGTEAFF
v_gene: TRBV7-8
j_gene: TRBJ1-1
abundance: NA
d_gene: TRBD1

CDR3nt: TGTGCCATCAAGAATTGGGGCGATACTGAAGCTTTCTTT
CDR3aa: CAIKNWGDTEAFF
v_gene: TRBV10-3
j_gene: TRBJ1-1
abundance: once
d_gene: NA

CDR3nt: TGTGCCAGCAGCTCATTGACAGGGGCTGGAAACACCATATATTTT
CDR3aa: CASSSLTGAGNTIYF
v_gene: TRBV7-6
j_gene: TRBJ1-3
abundance: NA
d_gene: TRBD1

CDR3nt: TGTGCCAGCAGCGCACTGGGGACTAGCGGGAGTCGTTGGGACGAGCAGTACTTC
CDR3aa: CASSALGTSGSRWDEQYF
v_gene: TRBV5-4
j_gene: TRBJ2-7
abundance: once
d_gene: TRBD2

CDR3nt: TGTGCCAGCAGCTTACGGACTAGCGGGAGTAATGAGCAGTTCTTC
CDR3aa: CASSLRTSGSNEQFF
v_gene: TRBV7-9
j_gene: TRBJ2-1
abundance: once
d_gene: TRBD2

CDR3nt: TGTGCCAGCAGGACAGGGGGAAACACCGGGGAGCTGTTTTTT
CDR3aa: CASRTGGNTGELFF
v_gene: TRBV6-1
j_gene: TRBJ2-2
abundance: NA
d_gene: TRBD1

CDR3nt: TGTGCCAGCAGCTATAATAGACAGGGGAGCTCCTACGAGCAGTACTTC
CDR3aa: CASSYNRQGSSYEQYF
v_gene: TRBV7-9
j_gene: TRBJ2-7
abundance: NA
d_gene: TRBD1

CDR3nt: TGTGCCAGTATTGGAGGGCCTAACTATGGCTACACCTTC
CDR3aa: CASIGGPNYGYTF
v_gene: TRBV19
j_gene: TRBJ1-2
abundance: NA
d_gene: NA

CDR3nt: TGTGCCAGTCAGACAGGGCTAGAAGATCATGAAGCTTTCTTT
CDR3aa: CASQTGLEDHEAFF
v_gene: TRBV19
j_gene: TRBJ1-1
abundance: NA
d_gene: TRBD1

CDR3nt: TGCGCCAGCAGCCAGGCGGACCGACAGTTTGGCTACACCTTC
CDR3aa: CASSQADRQFGYTF
v_gene: TRBV4-1
j_gene: TRBJ1-2
abundance: few
d_gene: NA

CDR3nt: TGTGCCAGCAGGGGTAGCGGGAGTATTGGAGATACGCAGTATTTT
CDR3aa: CASRGSGSIGDTQYF
v_gene: TRBV28
j_gene: TRBJ2-3
abundance: NA
d_gene: TRBD2

CDR3nt: TGTGCCAGCAGCTTAGCGACTAGCTCGGCGCAGTACTTC
CDR3aa: CASSLATSSAQYF
v_gene: TRBV11-2
j_gene: TRBJ2-7
abundance: NA
d_gene: TRBD2